The clone carrying this T cell receptor beta chain was counted a few times. The sample is drawn from a study of blood T cell repertoires in COVID-19. Study as a whole: COVID-19 samples collected from the United States, Italy and Spain covered acute and convalescent phases. PBMCs, B-cell-depleted T cells, or T cells provided the cDNA or gDNA that made up the material.

Sequenced by immunoSEQ multiplex PCR; TCRdb stores in-frame clones only, minus some. In the table there are fewer than 90,000 clones, over 75% of which are singletons. Germline V gives CDR1 SEHNR, CDR2 FQNEAQ (reference sequence). Trimming cost V 4 bases and J 4 bases; bases outside gene matches: 6. The CDR3 consists of 16 residues. This chain links TRBV7-9 with TRBJ2-1, with 11 bases matching TRBD2. The source is a man aged 50-60 years with acute or convalescent COVID-19. Source material: peripheral blood. CDR3 coding DNA: TGTGCCAGCAGCTCTACTAGCGGGAGATTGTACAATGAGCAGTTCTTC. This gives the protein CASSSTSGRLYNEQFF. The complete variable domain, with remaining parts taken from reference TRBV7-9 and TRBJ2-1, reads DTGVSQNPRHKITKRGQNVTFRCDPISEHNRLYWYRQTLGQGPEFLTYFQNEAQLEKSRLLSDRFSAERPKGSFSTLEIQRTEQGDSAMYLCASSSTSGRLYNEQFFGPGTRLTVL.